A single sample is the source of the 6 T cell receptor beta chains below, sequenced in a study of T cells in Graves' hyperthyroidism and ophthalmopathy. TCR beta CDR3 region amplification was performed from RNA transcripts. Initially, a first-round RT-PCR of the TCR CDR3 employed the HTBI primer set. TCRdb re-derived calls from the multiplex PCR reads in MiXCR, one entry per CDR3 protein. Seen here are about 610,000 distinct CDR3 sequences, approximately 15% observed once, and the top ten hold 3% to 4%. Sequencing was done on a sample of blood. The receptors come from a middle-aged woman with Graves' ophthalmopathy.

This clonotype was detected ten times or more. The rearrangement joins TRBV2 to TRBJ2-5; the D call may be TRBD1 or TRBD2 (5 bases each). Germline values: CDR1 SNHLY, CDR2 FYNNEI. The CDR3 spans 14 residues. With 7 bases removed from V and 4 bases from J, the gap between germline ends came to 16 bases. The CDR3 loop is CASTPQGVGETQYF. CDR3 in DNA: TGTGCCAGCACCCCCCAGGGAGTTGGAGAGACCCAGTACTTC.

Notes on this clonotype: It may be a read error: a sequence one base away is much more abundant. The rearrangement joins TRBV18 to TRBJ2-5; D perhaps matches TRBD2 (6 bases). In germline, CDR1 is KGHSH, CDR2 LQKENI. The CDR3 consists of 15 residues. CDR3 in DNA: TGTGCCAGCTCACCGGGGGGACCCTATCAAGAGACCCAGCACTTC. It encodes CASSPGGPYQETQHF.

The count of this clonotype is one. This sequence joins TRBV5-6 and TRBJ2-1; 8 bases map to TRBD1. V shed 0 bases and J 6 bases; nucleotides not matched to a gene: 5. The CDR3 length is 15 residues. Germline values: CDR1 SGHDT, CDR2 YYEEEE. The CDR3 nucleotides are TGTGCCAGCAGCTTGGGGACAGGGATAGGCAATGAGCAGTTCTTC. Translating it yields CASSLGTGIGNEQFF.

There are many counts of this clonotype. The chain has TRBV2 and TRBJ2-7; 11 bases align to TRBD1. There are 14 residues in the CDR3. CDR1 and CDR2 (germline): SNHLY, FYNNEI. V dropped 7 bases and J dropped 3; count of bases not matched to a gene: 5. For the CDR3, the DNA is TGTGCCAGCACCCGGGACAGGGGGGTCTACGAGCAGTACTTC. The encoded protein is CASTRDRGVYEQYF.

In this sample, this clonotype turned up many times. The gene calls are TRBV7-2 and TRBJ2-1; no firm D call. Germline loops: CDR1 SGHTA, CDR2 FQGNSA. V lost 5 bases, J lost 7 bases, and 21 bases lay in between. This CDR3 comprises 16 residues. CDR3 DNA sequence: TGTGCCAGCAGCCCGAGAGTGGTCGGGTTGTTAAATGAGCAGTTCTTC. The encoded protein is CASSPRVVGLLNEQFF.

This clonotype was observed a few times. The chain has TRBV2 and TRBJ2-1, with 7 bases that match TRBD1. The CDR3 contains 15 residues. Germline V CDR1 and CDR2: SNHLY, FYNNEI. V trimming: 0 bases; J trimming: 4 bases; junction bases outside the gene matches: 3. CDR3 loop: CASSEAGTDYNEQFF. CDR3 bases: TGTGCCAGCAGTGAAGCGGGGACAGATTACAATGAGCAGTTCTTC. Supplemented by reference TRBV2 and TRBJ2-1, the full variable domain reads EPEVTQTPSHQVTQMGQEVILRCVPISNHLYFYWYRQILGQKVEFLVSFYNNEISEKSEIFDDQFSVERPDGSNFTLKIRSTKLEDSAMYFCASSEAGTDYNEQFFGPGTRLTVL.